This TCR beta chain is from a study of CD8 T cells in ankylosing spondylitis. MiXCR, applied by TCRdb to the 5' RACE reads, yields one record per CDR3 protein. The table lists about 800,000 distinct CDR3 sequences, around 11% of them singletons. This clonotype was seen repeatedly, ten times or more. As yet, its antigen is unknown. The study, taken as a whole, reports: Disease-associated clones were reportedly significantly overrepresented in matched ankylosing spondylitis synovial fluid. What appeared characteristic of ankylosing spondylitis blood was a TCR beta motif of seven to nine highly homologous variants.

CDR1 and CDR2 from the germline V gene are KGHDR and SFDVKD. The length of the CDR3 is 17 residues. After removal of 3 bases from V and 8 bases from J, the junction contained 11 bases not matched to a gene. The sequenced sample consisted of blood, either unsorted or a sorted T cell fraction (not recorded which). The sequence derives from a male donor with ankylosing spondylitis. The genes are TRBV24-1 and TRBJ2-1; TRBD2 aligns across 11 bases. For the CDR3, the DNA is TGTGCCACCAGTGATCTGACCCTAGCGGGAGGAGGGGATGAGCAGTTCTTC. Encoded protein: CATSDLTLAGGGDEQFF.